Below, 5 T cell receptor beta chains from the same sample are listed, as sequenced in a study of blood T cell repertoires in COVID-19. TCRdb's copy holds only in-frame clones and misses some; the assay was immunoSEQ multiplex PCR. The sample lists some 250,000 clones; about nine tenths were seen once. The sample was peripheral blood. These receptors originate from a young man who had recovered from COVID-19.

The genes are TRBV7-2 and TRBJ1-4; TRBD1 is a possible D gene (5 bases). The CDR3 extends over 16 amino acids. CDR1 and CDR2 (germline): SGHTA, FQGNSA. Trimming left V 5 bases short and J 6 bases short, with 19 bases between. The CDR3 DNA reads as TGTGCCAGCAGCCCCGGGTGGGGCAGGGCAGATGAAAAACTGTTTTTT. Amino acid sequence: CASSPGWGRADEKLFF.

V and J are TRBV11-3 and TRBJ2-1, with TRBD2 matching 8 bases. The CDR3 spans 15 residues. Germline V gives CDR1 SGHNT, CDR2 YENEEA. The V and J ends lost 4 bases and 4 bases, in that order; junction bases with no gene match: 6. The CDR3 spells CASSSALAAYNEQFF. As DNA, the CDR3 is TGTGCCAGCAGCTCCGCACTAGCGGCGTACAATGAGCAGTTCTTC.

The chain joins TRBV5-1 to TRBJ2-3, with 8 bases identical to TRBD1. The CDR3 loop spans 18 amino acids. The germline V gene encodes CDR1 SGHRS and CDR2 YFSETQ. After removal of 4 bases from V and 0 bases from J, the junction contained 13 bases not matched to a gene. Here the CDR3 DNA reads TGCGCCAGCAGCCCGGGTTCAGGGGGCATATCTAGCACAGATACGCAGTATTTT. Its protein is CASSPGSGGISSTDTQYF.

The rearrangement joins TRBV5-1 to TRBJ2-2; 15 positions match TRBD2. Germline trimming cut 4 bases from V and 3 bases from J; bases unmatched to any gene: 13. Germline loops: CDR1 SGHRS, CDR2 YFSETQ. The CDR3 is 20 residues long. The CDR3 sequence is CASSPGTSGGRLPYTGELFF. The CDR3 coding sequence is TGCGCCAGCAGCCCTGGGACTAGCGGGGGGAGACTCCCTTACACCGGGGAGCTGTTTTTT.

A single count supports this clone. The rearrangement joins TRBV6-5 to TRBJ2-5; maybe TRBD2 (5 bases). This CDR3 has 13 residues. Germline loops: CDR1 MNHEY, CDR2 SVGAGI. Trimming pared 4 bases from V and 0 bases from J, leaving 6 bases between. CDR3 nucleotides: TGTGCCAGCAGTTCTAGCAACCAAGAGACCCAGTACTTC. Protein sequence: CASSSSNQETQYF.